This TCR beta chain was sequenced during a study of T cell clones after liver transplantation. Looking at the study overall: Post-transplant blood was tracked for graft-donor-reactive T cell clones identified in a pre-transplant mixed lymphocyte reaction. Study-wide results and limits: Compared with third party-reactive sequences, donor-reactive ones declined more, independent of withdrawal success.

Repertoires were generated with immunoSEQ multiplex PCR, while TCRdb's copy carries only in-frame clones and drops some. This table has tens of thousands of clones, 60% to 80% appearing once. This CDR3 is 18 amino acids long. V was clipped by 2 bases and J by 0 bases; unmatched bases: 6. Germline-derived CDR1 and CDR2 are MGHRA and YSYEKL. This clone was detected only a few times. What it recognizes is unknown. The J gene is TRBJ1-4, the V gene TRBV4-1, with 10 bases lining up with TRBD1. The clonotype was recovered from a human patient who received a liver transplant. Some of the T cells may derive from the graft donor. This sample comprised CD4+ T cells from blood, obtained at the 22-month timepoint. In nucleotides, the CDR3 is TGCGCCAGCAGCCAACCGACAGGGGGCCCAGCAACTAATGAAAAACTGTTTTTT. Translation: CASSQPTGGPATNEKLFF.